The clone carrying this TCR beta chain was observed a few times. Its target is unknown. The sample belongs to a study of T cells after yellow fever vaccination. Regarding the study as a whole: Booster sampling recovered most clones from primary vaccination (around 97% CD4, around 90% CD8). The secondary response was weaker but peaked faster, day 5 versus 15. The study noted that FACS-sorted repertoires could contain abundant clonotypes contaminating from the bulk population.

In TCRdb, the 5' RACE reads were re-called with MiXCR into one record per CDR3 protein. The repertoire holds 85,000 to 100,000 distinct CDR3 sequences, with approximately 5.5% as singletons. Trimming stripped 0 bases from V and 12 bases from J, with 13 bases between. The germline V gene has CDR1 LGHNA and CDR2 YNFKEQ. CDR3 length equals 13 residues. The TCR was taken from a man between 18 and 29 years old who received the YFV17D yellow fever vaccine. The V call is TRBV4-2, the J call TRBJ2-3; a weak D match, TRBD2 (7 bases). The sample consisted of CD8+ T cells sorted from PBMCs, taken 10 days after the yellow fever booster vaccination. As DNA, the CDR3 is TGTGCCAGCAGCCAAGATTCGGGGGGCCTCCAGTATTTT. This codes for CASSQDSGGLQYF.